This entry is about one TCR beta chain. CDR3 regions were amplified by Arm-PCR using iRepertoire HTBI primers to build TCR beta libraries. TCRdb reprocessed the multiplex PCR reads via MiXCR and lists one record per CDR3 protein. The profile shows roughly 560,000 distinct CDR3 sequences, around 12% of them singletons. These data belong to a study of regulatory T cells in long-lasting Graves disease. The time point: newly diagnosed GD, antithyroid drugs for less than 3 months. PBMC-extracted RNA yielded the TCR library. V was shortened by 6 bases and J by 6 bases, with 15 bases between the two germline ends. The CDR3 extends over 14 amino acids. Germline V gene lookup returns CDR1 SNHLY and CDR2 FYNNEI. These sequences were also reported in another study, on T cells in Graves' hyperthyroidism and ophthalmopathy.

Specimen: peripheral blood mononuclear cells (PBMCs), collected at new diagnosis, from a patient treated with antithyroid drugs. The chain employs TRBV2 and TRBJ2-1; D ambiguous. This sequence originates from a woman aged 25 to 39 with Graves disease. This CDR3 is CASRLSYASNEQFF. DNA for the CDR3: TGTGCCAGCAGACTCAGTTACGCCAGCAATGAGCAGTTCTTC.